This TCR beta chain was sequenced during a study of control samples from healthy donors and cancer patients. Generated by immunoSEQ multiplex PCR, the TCRdb table keeps only in-frame clones and is missing some. The data show about 89,000 clones, more than 75% seen once. The receptor comes from a man between 25 and 39 years old in good health. Specimen: blood.

The CDR3: CTSSHLGAQINSPLHF. DNA of the CDR3: TGCACCAGCAGCCATCTTGGTGCGCAGATTAATTCACCCCTCCACTTT. V and J are TRBV1 and TRBJ1-6. TRBV1 is described as a pseudogene. This CDR3 region has 16 residues.